A selection of T cell receptor beta chains follows, all from one sample in a study of vaccination and CD4 T cells after COVID-19. MiXCR, run by TCRdb on the PCR reads, gives a single entry per CDR3 protein. This sample has roughly 14,000 distinct CDR3 sequences, with approximately 50% found just once. Antigens of these TCRs are unknown. The material sequenced was CD4+ T cells from blood, cultured in vitro. The receptors derive from a human donor who had recovered from COVID-19. Both conserved end residues are part of each CDR3. The D gene is left open where the match is weak. Size tells how often a clone was seen (once, few, many) or the class of an expanded clone, and some rows leave it out.

cdr3_nt,cdr3_aa,j_call,v_call,d_call,clone_size
TGTGCCAGCTCACCCGTATCGCGGGACTACGAGCAGTACTTC,CASSPVSRDYEQYF,TRBJ2-7,TRBV18,-,-
TGTGCCAGCAGCCAAGAATACAACACTGAAGCTTTCTTT,CASSQEYNTEAFF,TRBJ1-1,TRBV14,-,-
TGTGCCTGGAACGCGGAAGGAGAGACCCAGTACTTC,CAWNAEGETQYF,TRBJ2-5,TRBV30,-,-
TGCAGTGCTAGAGCCTCCGGGACTCCTCATGAGCAGTTCTTC,CSARASGTPHEQFF,TRBJ2-1,TRBV20-1,-,-
TGTGCCAGCAGTTTAAGGGCTATCCGGGACAGTGACCTACAAGAGACCCAGTACTTC,CASSLRAIRDSDLQETQYF,TRBJ2-5,TRBV28,TRBD1,-
TGTGCCACCGCCTTCCCCCATCAGCGGGAGATAACCGGGGAGCTGTTTTTT,CATAFPHQREITGELFF,TRBJ2-2,TRBV15,TRBD2,few
TGTGCCAGCAGGGATACCGGGACACTGAACACCGGGGAGCTGTTTTTT,CASRDTGTLNTGELFF,TRBJ2-2,TRBV5-4,-,-
TGTGCCAGCAGAAGCGGCTACGAGCAGTACTTC,CASRSGYEQYF,TRBJ2-7,TRBV6-1,-,few
TGTGCCAGTAGTACTGCCGGGAGCACAGATACGCAGTATTTT,CASSTAGSTDTQYF,TRBJ2-3,TRBV19,-,few
TGTGCCATCAGTGGGGAGGGACTAGCGGGAGAGACCCAGTACTTC,CAISGEGLAGETQYF,TRBJ2-5,TRBV10-3,TRBD2,-
TGTGCCAGCAGCCAGACCAATGAGCAGTTCTTC,CASSQTNEQFF,TRBJ2-1,TRBV3-1,-,-
TGCAGTGCGAGTCCGGGACAGGGGGCCTACGAGCAGTACTTC,CSASPGQGAYEQYF,TRBJ2-7,TRBV20-1,TRBD1,-
TGCAGTGCTAGACCGGCAGGGGAGAGTCAGCCCCAGCATTTT,CSARPAGESQPQHF,TRBJ1-5,TRBV20-1,-,-
TGTGCCAGCAGTGAAGCGGGGAGGGGAAACTATGGCTACACCTTC,CASSEAGRGNYGYTF,TRBJ1-2,TRBV2,-,-
TGTGCCACCAGCTCCCGAGGAGTCGACAATGAGCAGTTCTTC,CATSSRGVDNEQFF,TRBJ2-1,TRBV15,-,-
TGTGCCAGCAGCTTGTATAGGGCGGACACTGAAGCTTTCTTT,CASSLYRADTEAFF,TRBJ1-1,TRBV7-2,-,once
TGTGCTAGTGGGACAGGGGGCCTGGAGACCCAGTACTTC,CASGTGGLETQYF,TRBJ2-5,TRBV12-5,TRBD1,-
TGCAGCGTTCGCTTGGTAGGCGGGAGGGTTTCAGATACGCAGTATTTT,CSVRLVGGRVSDTQYF,TRBJ2-3,TRBV29-1,TRBD2,-
TGTGCCAGCAGTCGGGAACACGAGAACACCGGGGAGCTGTTTTTT,CASSREHENTGELFF,TRBJ2-2,TRBV7-3,-,-
TGTGCCAGCAGTGTTGAAGGGACAGGAAACTATGGCTACACCTTC,CASSVEGTGNYGYTF,TRBJ1-2,TRBV6-1,TRBD1,-
TGTGCCAGCAGCCAAGATGGAAGGGGTCAAGAGACCCAGTACTTC,CASSQDGRGQETQYF,TRBJ2-5,TRBV3-1,-,-
TGCAGTGCAGGACTAGCGGGAGGTTCCTACGAGCAGTACTTC,CSAGLAGGSYEQYF,TRBJ2-7,TRBV20-1,TRBD2,-
TGTGCCACCAGTGAACCTACCGGGACAGTCAACAATGAGCAGTTCTTC,CATSEPTGTVNNEQFF,TRBJ2-1,TRBV24-1,TRBD1,-
TGTGCCACCAGCAGAGGGAGGAGGGATGGCGAAAAACTGTTTTTT,CATSRGRRDGEKLFF,TRBJ1-4,TRBV15,-,few
TGTGCCAGCAGCCCACTTAGCGGGAGATCCTACGAGCAGTACTTC,CASSPLSGRSYEQYF,TRBJ2-7,TRBV7-6,TRBD2,-
TGTGCCAGCAGCTTGGGCCGGACCCGGGGTCGCCAAGAGACCCAGTACTTC,CASSLGRTRGRQETQYF,TRBJ2-5,TRBV5-6,-,-
TGCAGTGCTAGAGTTAGCGGTTCCTACAATGAGCAGTTCTTC,CSARVSGSYNEQFF,TRBJ2-1,TRBV20-1,-,-
TGCAGTGCTAGAGGGGGGTCTGAAGCTTTCTTT,CSARGGSEAFF,TRBJ1-1,TRBV20-1,-,-
TGCAGTGCTAGAGTCGCAGGGGAAGGATCACCCCTCCACTTT,CSARVAGEGSPLHF,TRBJ1-6,TRBV20-1,-,-
TGTGCCACCAGTGATTTGCGGCGGGAGGAGAACACAGATACGCAGTATTTT,CATSDLRREENTDTQYF,TRBJ2-3,TRBV24-1,TRBD2,few
TGTGCCAGTAGTATTACTAATAGCAATCAGCCCCAGCATTTT,CASSITNSNQPQHF,TRBJ1-5,TRBV19,-,-
TGTGCCAGTGGAGCTCTCCAAGAGACCCAGTACTTC,CASGALQETQYF,TRBJ2-5,TRBV19,-,-
TGTGCCAGCAGCCCACCCGGGGCACCCACAGATACGCAGTATTTT,CASSPPGAPTDTQYF,TRBJ2-3,TRBV28,-,-
TGTGCCAGCTCACCCCATTCGGATCAGCCCCAGCATTTT,CASSPHSDQPQHF,TRBJ1-5,TRBV18,-,-
TGCAGTGCCGGGACTAGCGGGATTTCGAGCTCCTACAATGAGCAGTTCTTC,CSAGTSGISSSYNEQFF,TRBJ2-1,TRBV20-1,TRBD2,-
TGTGCCTGGAGTATAGCGGGAGGCGCCGAGACCCAGTACTTC,CAWSIAGGAETQYF,TRBJ2-5,TRBV30,TRBD2,medium-sized
TGTGCCAGCAGTTTATCTCCGGGGGCTCCTAGCTATGGCTACACCTTC,CASSLSPGAPSYGYTF,TRBJ1-2,TRBV27,-,-
TGTGCCAGCTTATCCTATCGGGACAGCTATGGCTACACCTTC,CASLSYRDSYGYTF,TRBJ1-2,TRBV28,TRBD1,-
TGTGCCAGCAGCCTGGACGGGCCCTCCTACGAGCAGTACTTC,CASSLDGPSYEQYF,TRBJ2-7,TRBV6-1,-,-
TGTGCCAGCATGAGGGGGCAGGATCAGCCCCAGCATTTT,CASMRGQDQPQHF,TRBJ1-5,TRBV12-3/TRBV12-4,TRBD1,few
TGTGCCAGCAGCTTAGAGAGTGGCGGACCGACAGATACGCAGTATTTT,CASSLESGGPTDTQYF,TRBJ2-3,TRBV7-8,-,once
TGTGCCAGCAGTTTACTCCGGACTAGGCGCACAGATACGCAGTATTTT,CASSLLRTRRTDTQYF,TRBJ2-3,TRBV27,TRBD2,-
TGTGCCAGCAGTTACGGGGGGACTAGCGGGAGGGGTTATGAGCAGTTCTTC,CASSYGGTSGRGYEQFF,TRBJ2-1,TRBV6-2/TRBV6-3,TRBD2,-
TGTGCCAGCAGTCAAGGAGGCACAGATACGCAGTATTTT,CASSQGGTDTQYF,TRBJ2-3,TRBV6-1,-,few
TGCAGTGCTAGAGATTACTCAGGGTTCTACGAGCAGTACTTC,CSARDYSGFYEQYF,TRBJ2-7,TRBV20-1,-,-
TGTGCCAGCAGTCAGCCCCAGCATTTT,CASSQPQHF,TRBJ1-5,TRBV28,-,few
TGCAGTGCTAGATCCCCCCAGGGGTACGAGCAGTACTTC,CSARSPQGYEQYF,TRBJ2-7,TRBV20-1,-,few
TGTGCCAGCAGCTCTTTGCGCCGGGCCTCAAAATCCTACGAGCAGTACTTC,CASSSLRRASKSYEQYF,TRBJ2-7,TRBV11-2,-,-
TGTGCCACCAGCAGAGATTTAGGAGGGGATGGCTACACCTTC,CATSRDLGGDGYTF,TRBJ1-2,TRBV15,-,medium-sized
TGTGCCTGGAGTGTTGGGGGGCCCCAGCATTTT,CAWSVGGPQHF,TRBJ1-5,TRBV30,-,once
TGTGCCAGCTCACCAGGGAACACCGGGGAGCTGTTTTTT,CASSPGNTGELFF,TRBJ2-2,TRBV18,-,few
TGTGCCAGCGGACAGATAAACACCGGGGAGCTGTTTTTT,CASGQINTGELFF,TRBJ2-2,TRBV12-3/TRBV12-4,-,-
TGTGCCAGCAGTTCAACCGTGAGCGAGCAGTACTTC,CASSSTVSEQYF,TRBJ2-7,TRBV28,-,-
TGTGCCAGCAGCAAAATAGGGCCGCCTGGGGGCATTCAGTACTTC,CASSKIGPPGGIQYF,TRBJ2-4,TRBV21-1,-,-
TGTGCCAGCAGTTTCAATCTTTGGGGCCCCTACGAGCAGTACTTC,CASSFNLWGPYEQYF,TRBJ2-7,TRBV27,-,large
TGCAGCGCAGCGCCCAGCGGAGACACAGATACGCAGTATTTT,CSAAPSGDTDTQYF,TRBJ2-3,TRBV29-1,-,-
TGTGCCAGCAGCTTGGACAGGTCTGGAAACACCATATATTTT,CASSLDRSGNTIYF,TRBJ1-3,TRBV12-3/TRBV12-4,TRBD1,-
TGTGCCAGCAGCCACAACAGGGGTCCCCACACAGATACGCAGTATTTT,CASSHNRGPHTDTQYF,TRBJ2-3,TRBV7-2,TRBD1,once
TGTGCCAGCAGCTTAGCGCGAAACGCGTACAATGAGCAGTTCTTC,CASSLARNAYNEQFF,TRBJ2-1,TRBV7-2,-,-